A single sample gave rise to the 3 T cell receptor beta chains below, sequenced in a study of OX40 agonist ivuxolimab in advanced cancers. Assay used: immunoSEQ multiplex PCR; TCRdb lists only in-frame clones, some missing. Here the sample spans 40,000 to 50,000 clones, roughly 91% being singletons. This specimen consisted of CD4+ or CD8+ T cells sorted from blood, obtained in a trial of the OX40 agonist ivuxolimab. These receptors were collected from an adult with an advanced solid tumor such as melanoma, head and neck, liver or kidney cancer.

The chain employs TRBV19 and TRBJ1-2, with 9 bases lining up with TRBD1. The germline V gene encodes CDR1 LNHDA and CDR2 SQIVND (reference sequence). V lost 3 bases and J lost 8; bases outside the gene matches: 10. CDR3 size: 15 residues. The CDR3 DNA reads TGTGCCAGTAGTATCAGTTGGACAGGGGCTTCGGGCTACACCTTC. It codes for CASSISWTGASGYTF.

This clone appeared a single time. This sequence joins TRBV7-9 and TRBJ1-2; the D gene is possibly TRBD1 (5 bases). The germline gives CDR1 SEHNR, CDR2 FQNEAQ (reference sequence). This CDR3 is built from 16 residues. V dropped 5 bases and J dropped 3 bases, with 19 bases sitting between them. In DNA form, the CDR3 reads TGTGCCAGCAGCCCCCCGGGGATTGGGGGTTACTATGGCTACACCTTC. It is translated as CASSPPGIGGYYGYTF.

The rearrangement uses TRBV7-9 and TRBJ2-2; TRBD1 aligns across 9 bases. The CDR3 is made up of 16 amino acids. V dropped 5 bases and J dropped 3; count of bases not matched to a gene: 7. Per germline, CDR1 SEHNR and CDR2 FQNEAQ (reference sequence). The DNA for the CDR3 is TGTGCCAGCAGCCCTCGTGGGACAGGGTACACCGGGGAGCTGTTTTTT. It is translated as CASSPRGTGYTGELFF.